These 30 T cell receptor beta chains originate from one sample sequenced in a study of blood T cell repertoires in COVID-19. The assay was immunoSEQ multiplex PCR, and TCRdb's table has in-frame clones only and misses some. Of tens of thousands of clones listed, around four fifths are singletons. Input material: peripheral blood. The receptors were sampled from a human donor in a cohort sampled during active COVID-19.

The chain uses TRBV5-4 and TRBJ2-1; D is possibly TRBD1 (6 bases). Trimming removed 0 bases from V and 2 bases from J, with 9 bases in between. This CDR3 contains 15 residues. Germline CDR1 SGHNT, CDR2 YYREEE (reference sequence). In DNA, the CDR3 is TGTGCCAGCAGCTTGGAAGGGGGAGCCTACAATGAGCAGTTCTTC. Translating it yields CASSLEGGAYNEQFF. Full variable domain (remainder filled in from reference TRBV5-4 and TRBJ2-1): ETGVTQSPTHLIKTRGQQVTLRCSSQSGHNTVSWYQQALGQGPQFIFQYYREEENGRGNFPPRFSGLQFPNYSSELNVNALELDDSALYLCASSLEGGAYNEQFFGPGTRLTVL.

CDR3 in DNA: TGTGCCAGCAGATTAGCGGGAGGGCCGGGAGAGCAGTACTTC. It specifies CASRLAGGPGEQYF. The V gene is TRBV6-5, the J gene TRBJ2-7, with 11 bases that match TRBD2. Germline CDR1 reads MNHEY; CDR2 reads SVGAGI. The CDR3 covers 14 residues. With V trimmed by 6 bases and J by 7 bases, 8 bases remained unmatched.

This chain connects TRBV5-1 to TRBJ2-7; TRBD1 matches 10 bases. CDR1 is SGHRS, CDR2 YFSETQ, per germline. V dropped 4 bases and J dropped 1; count of bases not matched to a gene: 5. This CDR3 comprises 15 residues. The DNA of the CDR3 is TGCGCCAGCAGCCCGGACAGGGGGGGGTCCTACGAGCAGTACTTC. Its translation is CASSPDRGGSYEQYF.

The chain joins TRBV5-1 to TRBJ1-3; no definite D call. V was shortened by 4 bases and J by 4 bases, with 18 bases between the two germline ends. Germline CDR1 and CDR2: SGHRS and YFSETQ. This CDR3 has 16 residues. CDR3: CASSPRLLESGNTIYF. The CDR3 DNA is TGCGCCAGCAGCCCCAGACTACTTGAGTCCGGAAACACCATATATTTT.

The rearrangement joins TRBV4-1 to TRBJ1-4; maybe TRBD1 (5 bases). Deletions cut 0 bases from V and 3 bases from J, with 14 bases between. The CDR3 spans 17 residues. In germline, CDR1 is MGHRA, CDR2 YSYEKL. As DNA, the CDR3 is TGCGCCAGCAGCCAAGATCACCAGGGTAGGGCTAATGAAAAACTGTTTTTT. It is translated as CASSQDHQGRANEKLFF.

The rearrangement joins TRBV5-1 to TRBJ1-2; tentatively, D is TRBD1 (5 bases). The CDR3 runs to 13 residues. V shed 5 bases and J shed 5 bases, with 13 bases lying between them. The V gene's germline CDR1 is SGHRS and CDR2 YFSETQ. The CDR3 sequence: CASRGTGVYGYTF. For the CDR3, the DNA is TGCGCCAGCAGAGGTACGGGGGTATATGGCTACACCTTC.

This sequence joins TRBV6-6 and TRBJ1-5; D ambiguous. Trimming pared 2 bases from V and 1 base from J, leaving 6 bases between. The length of the CDR3 is 14 residues. From germline, CDR1 is MNHNY and CDR2 SVGAGI (reference sequence). CDR3 sequence reads: CASSYPESNQPQHF. The CDR3 bases are TGTGCCAGCAGTTACCCGGAGAGCAATCAGCCCCAGCATTTT.

This clone was counted a single time. V gene TRBV6-5 combines with J gene TRBJ1-5, with D perhaps TRBD1 (6 bases). The V end lost 6 bases, the J end lost 0 bases, and 9 bases lay between the germline ends. The CDR3 is 14 residues long. The V gene's germline CDR1 is MNHEY and CDR2 SVGAGI. This chain's CDR3 is CASRGANSNQPQHF. In DNA, the CDR3 is TGTGCCAGCAGGGGGGCGAATAGCAATCAGCCCCAGCATTTT.

V is TRBV18 and J is TRBJ1-1; TRBD1 might be the D (5 bases). Germline assignment: CDR1 KGHSH and CDR2 LQKENI. Deletions cut 2 bases from V and 0 bases from J, with 16 bases between. The CDR3 has 17 residues. The CDR3 is CASSPTIQVSVNTEAFF. DNA of the CDR3: TGTGCCAGCTCACCAACGATACAGGTCTCAGTGAACACTGAAGCTTTCTTT.

The chain links TRBV4-3 to TRBJ1-1; D ambiguous. The germline gives CDR1 LGHNA, CDR2 YSLEER. Trimming took off 2 bases at V and 0 bases at J, with 4 bases between the two ends. The CDR3 consists of 13 residues. The CDR3 sequence is CASSQKLNTEAFF. The CDR3, as DNA: TGCGCCAGCAGCCAAAAGCTGAACACTGAAGCTTTCTTT.

The sample holds a few counts of this clone. This chain connects TRBV11-2 to TRBJ2-1, with D possibly being TRBD2 (6 bases). This CDR3 is 14 amino acids long. The germline V gene encodes CDR1 SGHAT and CDR2 FQNNGV. V dropped 7 bases and J dropped 6 bases, with 16 bases sitting between them. The CDR3 region has the DNA TGTGCCAGCACAACCCGACTAGGGGCCAATGAGCAGTTCTTC. Protein product: CASTTRLGANEQFF.

The J gene is TRBJ2-5, the V gene TRBV6-1; 8 nucleotides match TRBD2. CDR3 length equals 15 residues. CDR1 MNHNS and CDR2 SASEGT come from the germline V gene. Germline trimming cut 2 bases from V and 7 bases from J; bases unmatched to any gene: 9. The CDR3 sequence is CASSEFLAGSWTQYF. CDR3 coding DNA: TGTGCCAGCAGTGAATTCCTAGCGGGTTCGTGGACCCAGTACTTC.

The count of this clone is one. V usage is TRBV28 and J usage is TRBJ1-2; D perhaps matches TRBD1 (5 bases). V lost 2 bases and J lost 4, with 8 bases in between. Germline loops: CDR1 MDHEN, CDR2 SYDVKM. The CDR3 runs 13 residues. The CDR3 bases are TGTGCCAGCAGTTTAACAGGAATCTATGGCTACACCTTC. It specifies CASSLTGIYGYTF.

The CDR3 region is CASTSMRGGTEAFF. CDR3 nucleotides: TGCGCCAGCACCTCGATGAGGGGGGGCACTGAAGCTTTCTTT. This sequence joins TRBV5-1 and TRBJ1-1; tentatively, D is TRBD1 (6 bases). Per the germline V gene, CDR1 is SGHRS and CDR2 is YFSETQ. The CDR3 sequence is 14 residues long. V lost 6 bases and J 4 bases, leaving 16 bases between the germline ends.

At least ten counts were recorded for this clone. V usage is TRBV7-3 and J usage is TRBJ2-5, with D maybe TRBD1 (5 bases). Deletions cut 5 bases from V and 2 bases from J, with 15 bases between. Germline V gives CDR1 SGHTA, CDR2 FQGTGA. The CDR3 has 15 residues. CDR3 loop: CASSLRGSGQETQYF. CDR3 coding DNA: TGTGCCAGCAGCCTTAGGGGCTCAGGGCAAGAGACCCAGTACTTC.

The gene calls are TRBV6-1 and TRBJ1-1; 8 positions agree with TRBD1. The CDR3 spans 13 residues. The germline CDR1 and CDR2 sequences are MNHNS and SASEGT. The junction had 3 bases not matched to a gene; V was cut back by 2 bases and J by 7 bases. CDR3 amino acids: CASSEQGAVEAFF. CDR3 nucleotides: TGTGCCAGCAGTGAACAGGGGGCTGTTGAAGCTTTCTTT.

The sample holds a few counts of this clone. The CDR3 region has the DNA TGTGCCATCAGTGAGTCGCCCATTGGAGGGACTGAAGCTTTCTTT. Translation gives CAISESPIGGTEAFF. This chain connects TRBV10-3 to TRBJ1-1; D ambiguous. The V gene's germline CDR1 is ENHRY and CDR2 SYGVKD. The CDR3 covers 15 residues. Trimming shortened V by 0 bases and J by 5 bases, and 13 bases separated the two germline ends.

CDR3 sequence reads: CASSFGSLAGGQNEQYF. The CDR3 DNA sequence: TGCGCCAGCAGCTTTGGTTCGTTAGCGGGGGGGCAGAACGAGCAGTACTTC. V and J are TRBV5-1 and TRBJ2-7, with 11 bases identical to TRBD2. J gave up 5 bases and V 2 bases, and 12 bases lay outside the gene matches. This CDR3 has 17 amino acids. CDR1 and CDR2 (germline): SGHRS, YFSETQ.

The rearrangement uses TRBV29-1 and TRBJ2-1, with 8 bases lining up with TRBD1. The CDR3 is 13 residues long. The V segment lost 4 bases and the J segment 7 bases; nucleotides outside the gene matches: 6. The germline V gene encodes CDR1 SQVTM and CDR2 ANQGSEA. CDR3 sequence: CSVVRTGKNEQFF. In DNA, the CDR3 is TGCAGCGTTGTTAGGACAGGGAAGAATGAGCAGTTCTTC.

The chain couples TRBV29-1 to TRBJ2-1; D might be TRBD2 (5 bases). Germline-derived CDR1 and CDR2 are SQVTM and ANQGSEA. The CDR3 spans 15 residues. V was cut by 3 bases and J by 0 bases, with 12 bases left in between. CDR3 coding DNA: TGCAGCGTTGACGGTGCCGGACTCTCCTACAATGAGCAGTTCTTC. Its translation: CSVDGAGLSYNEQFF.

This sequence joins TRBV3-1 (or the pseudogene TRBV3-2) and TRBJ1-3; the D is unclear. Looked up from germline, CDR1 is LGHDT and CDR2 is YNNKEL (reference sequence). The CDR3 is made up of 15 amino acids. The V and J ends lost 0 bases and 4 bases respectively, with 10 bases between them. CDR3 region: CASSQEFSFGNTIYF. The DNA for the CDR3 is TGTGCCAGCAGCCAAGAATTCTCGTTCGGAAACACCATATATTTT.

J is TRBJ2-5 and V is TRBV11-2; the D gene is possibly TRBD2 (6 bases). The CDR3 spans 13 residues. The V gene lost 5 bases and the J gene lost 5 bases, with 12 bases spanning the gap. Germline values: CDR1 SGHAT, CDR2 FQNNGV. The CDR3 here is CASSPQEGETQYF. The CDR3 region has the DNA TGTGCCAGCAGCCCTCAGGAGGGGGAGACCCAGTACTTC.

V gene TRBV2 combines with J gene TRBJ1-1, with a possible D match to TRBD1 (6 bases). Trimming cost V 5 bases and J 4 bases, with 14 bases left between them. CDR3 length: 14 residues. Looked up from germline, CDR1 is SNHLY and CDR2 is FYNNEI. DNA of the CDR3: TGTGCCAGCAGTAAACAGGGAGATGGCACTGAAGCTTTCTTT. The encoded protein is CASSKQGDGTEAFF.

The chain employs TRBV29-1 and TRBJ2-7; TRBD1 aligns across 10 bases. This CDR3 is built from 12 residues. CDR1 is SQVTM and CDR2 is ANQGSEA in the germline V gene. V gave up 7 bases and J gave up 5 bases; unmatched junction bases: 5. As DNA, the CDR3 is TGCAGCGCGGGACAGGGGAGAAACGAGCAGTACTTC. Its protein product is CSAGQGRNEQYF.

The chain recombines TRBV11-3 with TRBJ2-5; perhaps TRBD2 as D (6 bases). Trimming took 5 bases from V and 5 from J, leaving 21 bases between them. The V gene's germline CDR1 is SGHNT and CDR2 YENEEA. The CDR3 sequence is 16 residues long. The DNA of the CDR3 is TGTGCCAGCAGCCGAGGGACTGGCGGTTTGATGGAGACCCAGTACTTC. It is translated as CASSRGTGGLMETQYF.

Here the CDR3 reads CASSPPGQPWGYGYTF. CDR3 DNA sequence: TGTGCCAGCTCACCACCGGGGCAGCCTTGGGGCTATGGCTACACCTTC. The chain employs TRBV18 and TRBJ1-2; tentatively, D is TRBD1 (5 bases). Germline CDR1 reads KGHSH; CDR2 reads LQKENI. The CDR3 runs 16 residues. Deletions cut 0 bases from V and 4 bases from J, with 15 bases between.

The V call is TRBV7-2, the J call TRBJ2-1; TRBD2 aligns across 8 bases. V trimming: 5 bases; J trimming: 5 bases; junction bases outside the gene matches: 11. CDR3 length: 16 residues. Germline loops: CDR1 SGHTA, CDR2 FQGNSA. The CDR3 reads CASSPHPGLGDNEQFF. The CDR3 region has the DNA TGTGCCAGCAGCCCGCATCCGGGACTAGGCGACAATGAGCAGTTCTTC.

The chain couples TRBV4-1 to TRBJ1-2; no clear D. Trimming removed 5 bases at V and 0 bases at J, with 7 bases between. The length of the CDR3 is 13 residues. The germline V gene encodes CDR1 MGHRA and CDR2 YSYEKL. In DNA, the CDR3 is TGCGCCAGCAGCGAGGTAACTAACTATGGCTACACCTTC. Translating gives CASSEVTNYGYTF.

This chain links TRBV9 with TRBJ1-2, with D tentatively TRBD1 (6 bases). The germline V gene encodes CDR1 SGDLS and CDR2 YYNGEE. CDR3 length: 16 amino acids. Trimming stripped 0 bases from V and 4 bases from J, with 16 bases between. CDR3 amino acids: CASSVEVQGGLYGYTF. CDR3 DNA: TGTGCCAGCAGCGTAGAGGTACAGGGTGGTCTCTATGGCTACACCTTC.

The V call is TRBV6-2 or TRBV6-3, the J call TRBJ1-5; tentative D call: TRBD1 (6 bases). The CDR3 totals 15 residues. Germline CDR1 and CDR2: MNHEY and SVGEGT. Trimming left V 5 bases short and J 0 bases short, with 11 bases between. CDR3 sequence: CASSPHRDSNQPQHF. The DNA of the CDR3 is TGTGCCAGCAGTCCACACAGGGATAGCAATCAGCCCCAGCATTTT.